A selection of T cell receptor beta chains follows, all from one sample in a study of OX40 agonist ivuxolimab in advanced cancers. The data were produced by immunoSEQ multiplex PCR, yet TCRdb's version contains in-frame clones alone and is incomplete. This sample has roughly 70,000 clones; over 80% occur once, and the top ten carry approximately 2.5%. The input for sequencing was CD4+ or CD8+ T cells sorted from blood, taken in a trial of the OX40 agonist ivuxolimab. The receptors shown here come from an adult with an advanced solid tumor such as melanoma, head and neck, liver or kidney cancer. Each CDR3 is given without its conserved first and last residue. Expanded clones get a size class; other rows say once, few or many, or leave the size out.

ASSERGLAGLGELF TRBJ2-2 TRBV6-1 14 NA
ASSPGVGYTEAF TRBJ1-1 TRBV7-9 12 NA
ASSPGQGNYGYT TRBJ1-2 TRBV11-1 12 few
AWSGRASGGEQY TRBJ2-7 TRBV30 12 NA
ASQTQAGGPGNEQF TRBJ2-1 TRBV5-1 14 NA
ASSLSSGNEQF TRBJ2-1 TRBV7-2 11 NA
ASSLSSHTASYEQY TRBJ2-7 TRBV7-9 14 once
ASSTQGEYNEQF TRBJ2-1 TRBV7-9 12 NA
ASMREGRNEQF TRBJ2-1 TRBV4-2 11 NA
ASSSQGADTQY TRBJ2-3 TRBV19 11 NA
ASRVRQGLNTEAF TRBJ1-1 TRBV2 13 NA
ASSIGLWGTVDSGANVLT TRBJ2-6 TRBV19 18 NA
ASSYRGRGYEQY TRBJ2-7 TRBV6-6 12 NA
SVEAPTGGYT TRBJ1-2 TRBV29-1 10 NA
AISGRTGNNEQF TRBJ2-1 TRBV10-3 12 NA
ASSRGLSSYEQY TRBJ2-7 TRBV11-2 12 NA
ATRSPSGRHPYEQY TRBJ2-7 TRBV15 14 NA
ASSLARAGVADTQY TRBJ2-3 TRBV5-1 14 NA
ASSRTGLETQY TRBJ2-5 TRBV7-7 11 NA
ASSEIGVGSGNTIY TRBJ1-3 TRBV25-1 14 NA
ASSPGTGSREQY TRBJ2-7 TRBV7-9 12 NA
ASSGGLAESYEQY TRBJ2-7 TRBV5-4 13 NA
ASIGQLNTGELF TRBJ2-2 TRBV6-1 12 NA
ASSRKTRQETQY TRBJ2-5 TRBV18 12 NA
ASSRDRVSYEQY TRBJ2-7 TRBV4-3 12 NA
ASSVTSGTYNEQF TRBJ2-1 TRBV5-1 13 NA
ASRDWTGTWKERANVLT TRBJ2-6 TRBV11-2 17 NA
ASSFQSTGELF TRBJ2-2 TRBV6-6 11 NA
ASDRGDGYT TRBJ1-2 TRBV7-9 9 once
ASSGQADRGTQY TRBJ2-5 TRBV7-2 12 NA
ASAEEADTQY TRBJ2-3 TRBV5-1 10 NA
AWSVRGEQF TRBJ2-1 TRBV30 9 once
ASSLTASFLSYNEQF TRBJ2-1 TRBV27 15 NA
ASSLAQGYGYT TRBJ1-2 TRBV7-2 11 few
ASSLIGQGFYGYT TRBJ1-2 TRBV27 13 NA
ASSPGSGSQETQY TRBJ2-5 TRBV7-8 13 NA